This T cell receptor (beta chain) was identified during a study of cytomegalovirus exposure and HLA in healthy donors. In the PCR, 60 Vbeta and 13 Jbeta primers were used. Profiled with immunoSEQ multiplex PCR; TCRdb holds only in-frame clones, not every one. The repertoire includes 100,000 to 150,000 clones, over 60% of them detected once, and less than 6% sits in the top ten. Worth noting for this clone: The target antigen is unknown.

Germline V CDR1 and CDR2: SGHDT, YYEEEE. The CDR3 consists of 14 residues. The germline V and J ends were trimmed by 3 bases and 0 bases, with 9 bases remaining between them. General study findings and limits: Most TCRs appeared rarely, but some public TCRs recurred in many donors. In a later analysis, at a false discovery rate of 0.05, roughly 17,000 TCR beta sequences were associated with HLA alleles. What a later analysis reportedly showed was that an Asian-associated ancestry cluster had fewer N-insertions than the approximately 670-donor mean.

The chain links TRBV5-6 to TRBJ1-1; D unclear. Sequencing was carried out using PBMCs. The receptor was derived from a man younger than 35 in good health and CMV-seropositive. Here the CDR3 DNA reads TGTGCCAGCAGCTCTCTAATAATGAACACTGAAGCTTTCTTT. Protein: CASSSLIMNTEAFF.